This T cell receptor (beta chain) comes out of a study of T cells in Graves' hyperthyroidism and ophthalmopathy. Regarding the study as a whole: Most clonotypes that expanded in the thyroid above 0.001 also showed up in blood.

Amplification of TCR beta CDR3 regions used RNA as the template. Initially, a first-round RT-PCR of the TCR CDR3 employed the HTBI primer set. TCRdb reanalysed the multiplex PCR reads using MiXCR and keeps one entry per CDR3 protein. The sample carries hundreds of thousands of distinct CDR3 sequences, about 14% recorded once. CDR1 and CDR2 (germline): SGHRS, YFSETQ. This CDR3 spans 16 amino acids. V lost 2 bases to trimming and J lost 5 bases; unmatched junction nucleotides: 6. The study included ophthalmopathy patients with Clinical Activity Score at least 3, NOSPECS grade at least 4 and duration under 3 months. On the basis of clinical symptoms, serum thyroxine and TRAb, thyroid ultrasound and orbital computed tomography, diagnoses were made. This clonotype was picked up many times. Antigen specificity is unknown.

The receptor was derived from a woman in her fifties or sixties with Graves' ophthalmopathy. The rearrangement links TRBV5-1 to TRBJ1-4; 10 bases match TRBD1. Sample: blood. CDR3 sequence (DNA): TGCGCCAGCAGCTTAGGGACAGGGGACCTGAATGAAAAACTGTTTTTT. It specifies CASSLGTGDLNEKLFF.